This note documents a single T cell receptor (beta chain) sequence. cDNA synthesis used the whole RNA isolate, giving expressed TCRB sequences. Clones were read by immunoSEQ multiplex PCR, and TCRdb kept only the in-frame ones, dropping some. Of a few hundred thousand clones detected, approximately 30% appear once; the ten largest clones hold almost 0.065%. The record originates from a study of beta chain features in type 1 diabetes. Germline V gene sequence: CDR1 LNHDA, CDR2 SQIVND (reference sequence). CDR3 length equals 14 residues. Trimming removed 9 bases from V and 2 bases from J; junction bases left unmatched: 8.

The sequence came from a man between 18 and 35 years old in good health. The chain combines TRBV19 with TRBJ1-2, with 8 bases that match TRBD1. The source material was naive CD4+ T cells from blood. DNA for the CDR3: TGTGCCAGCAACCGACAGGGGAACAACTATGGCTACACCTTC. Translated: CASNRQGNNYGYTF.